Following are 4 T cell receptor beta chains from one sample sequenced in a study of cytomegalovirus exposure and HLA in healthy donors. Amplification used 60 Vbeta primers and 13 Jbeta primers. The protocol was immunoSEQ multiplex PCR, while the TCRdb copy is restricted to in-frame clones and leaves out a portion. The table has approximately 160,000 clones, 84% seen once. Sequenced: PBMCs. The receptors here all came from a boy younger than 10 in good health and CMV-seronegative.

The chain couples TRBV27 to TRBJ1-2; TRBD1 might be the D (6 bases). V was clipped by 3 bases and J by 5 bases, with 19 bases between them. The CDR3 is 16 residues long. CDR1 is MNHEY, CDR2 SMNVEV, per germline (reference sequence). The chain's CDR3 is CASSLSWTEGFYGYTF. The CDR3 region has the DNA TGTGCCAGCAGTTTGTCATGGACAGAAGGATTTTATGGCTACACCTTC.

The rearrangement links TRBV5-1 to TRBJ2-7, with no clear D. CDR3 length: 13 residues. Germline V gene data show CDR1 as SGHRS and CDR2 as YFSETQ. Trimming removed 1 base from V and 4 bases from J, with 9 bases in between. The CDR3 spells CASSLWSGYEQYF. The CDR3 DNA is TGCGCCAGCAGCTTGTGGTCCGGGTACGAGCAGTACTTC.

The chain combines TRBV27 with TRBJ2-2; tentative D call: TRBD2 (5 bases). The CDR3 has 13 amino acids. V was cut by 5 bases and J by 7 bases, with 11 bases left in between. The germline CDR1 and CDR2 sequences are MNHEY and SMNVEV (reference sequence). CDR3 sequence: CASSPPRGGELFF. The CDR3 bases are TGTGCCAGCAGTCCCCCCCGGGGCGGGGAGCTGTTTTTT.

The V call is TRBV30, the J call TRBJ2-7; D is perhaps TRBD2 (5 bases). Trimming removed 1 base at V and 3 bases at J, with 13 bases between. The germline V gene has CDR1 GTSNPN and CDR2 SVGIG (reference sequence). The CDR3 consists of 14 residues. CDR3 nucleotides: TGTGCCTGGAGTGGCGGACTTGAAAACTACGAGCAGTACTTC. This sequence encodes CAWSGGLENYEQYF. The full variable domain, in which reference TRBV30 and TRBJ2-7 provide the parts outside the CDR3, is SQTIHQWPATLVQPVGSPLSLECTVEGTSNPNLYWYRQAAGRGLQLLFYSVGIGQISSEVPQNLSASRPQDRQFILSSKKLLLSDSGFYLCAWSGGLENYEQYFGPGTRLTVT.